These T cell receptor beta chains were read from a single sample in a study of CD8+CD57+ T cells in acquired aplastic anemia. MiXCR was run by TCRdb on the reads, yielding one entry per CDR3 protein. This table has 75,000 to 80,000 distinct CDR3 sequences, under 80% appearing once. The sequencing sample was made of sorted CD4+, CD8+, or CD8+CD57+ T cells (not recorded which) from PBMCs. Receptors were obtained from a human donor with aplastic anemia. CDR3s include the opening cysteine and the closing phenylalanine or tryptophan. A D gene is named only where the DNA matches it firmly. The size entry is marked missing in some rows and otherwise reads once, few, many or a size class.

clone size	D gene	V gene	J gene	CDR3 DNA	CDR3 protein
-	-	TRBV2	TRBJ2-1	TGTGCCAGCAGTGAAGAGGGATACTTCCTCGATGAGCAGTTCTTC	CASSEEGYFLDEQFF
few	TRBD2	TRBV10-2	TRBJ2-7	TGCGCCAGCAGTGAGAGCGGGGGCTACGAGCAGTACTTC	CASSESGGYEQYF
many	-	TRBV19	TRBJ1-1	TGTGCCAGTGGGAGTTCGCTGAACACTGAAGCTTTCTTT	CASGSSLNTEAFF
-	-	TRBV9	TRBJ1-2	TGTGCCAGCAGCGTAGGGGGGACTACCTATGGTTACACCTTC	CASSVGGTTYGYTF
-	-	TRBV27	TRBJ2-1	TGTGCCAGCAGTTTGTTAACCCCAGGGAATGAGCAGTTCTTC	CASSLLTPGNEQFF
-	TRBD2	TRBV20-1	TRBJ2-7	TGCAGTGCTAGACCTCTAGCGGGACCCTACGAGCAGTACTTC	CSARPLAGPYEQYF
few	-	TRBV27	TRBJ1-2	TGTGCCAGCAGTTTGGGGACTAGCGGCTACACCTTC	CASSLGTSGYTF
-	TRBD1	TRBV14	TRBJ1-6	TGTGCCAGCAGCCAAAGGACAGGGATCGGATCCTATAATTCACCCCTCCACTTT	CASSQRTGIGSYNSPLHF
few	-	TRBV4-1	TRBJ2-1	TGCGCCAGCAGCCCCTTACTAGAGACCCAGGGATACAATGAGCAGTTCTTC	CASSPLLETQGYNEQFF
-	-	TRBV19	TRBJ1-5	TGTGCCAGTAGTATAGTCGGACTTAACGACCAGCCCCAGCATTTT	CASSIVGLNDQPQHF
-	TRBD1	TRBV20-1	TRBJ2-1	TGCAGTGCCGACAGGGGGTTTCAGGACAATGAGCAGTTCTTC	CSADRGFQDNEQFF
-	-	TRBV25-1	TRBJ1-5	TGTGCCAGCAGTGAGTCAGGGGTAGGGCCCCAGCATTTT	CASSESGVGPQHF
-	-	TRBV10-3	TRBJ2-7	TGTGCCATCAGGGACATCGCCGAGAGGCCCTACTACGAGCAGTACTTC	CAIRDIAERPYYEQYF
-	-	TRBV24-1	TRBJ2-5	TGTGCCACCAGGTCGGGATCTTCCCCGACCCCCCAGTACTTC	CATRSGSSPTPQYF
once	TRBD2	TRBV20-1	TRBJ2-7	TGCAGTGCTAGAGATAGCGGGGGGTCCAACGAGCAGTACTTC	CSARDSGGSNEQYF
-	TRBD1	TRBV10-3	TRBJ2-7	TGTGCCATCAGGCAAACAGGGGAAGAGCAGTACTTC	CAIRQTGEEQYF
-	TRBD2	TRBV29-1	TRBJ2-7	TGCAGCGTCACCGGGACTAGCGGGGGCATCTACGAGCAGTACTTC	CSVTGTSGGIYEQYF
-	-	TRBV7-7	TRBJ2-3	TGTGCTAGCAGCTTAGGTTGGGTAGATACGCAGTATTTT	CASSLGWVDTQYF
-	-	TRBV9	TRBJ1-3	TGTGCGTCGGGGGACTATGGCTACACCATATATTTT	CASGDYGYTIYF
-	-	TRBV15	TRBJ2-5	TGTGCCACCAGCAGAAGGGGGGAACAAGAGACCCAGTACTTC	CATSRRGEQETQYF
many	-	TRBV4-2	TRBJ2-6	TGTGCCAGCAGCCAAGATCAGGGCTCTGGGGCCAACGTCCTGACTTTC	CASSQDQGSGANVLTF
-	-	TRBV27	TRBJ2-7	TGTGCCAGCAGCATTTGGGCGGGTGTGGGGGTCTCGTACGAGCAGTACTTC	CASSIWAGVGVSYEQYF
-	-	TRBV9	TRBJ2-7	TGTGCCAGCAGCCTAGCTCTAAGGGGTCCGCCCTACGAGCAGTACTTC	CASSLALRGPPYEQYF
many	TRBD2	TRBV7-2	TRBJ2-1	TGTGCCAGCAGCCCGGGACTAGCCCATGAGCAGTTCTTC	CASSPGLAHEQFF
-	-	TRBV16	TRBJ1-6	TGTGCCAGCAGCCAATCGATTGGGACAAATAATTCACCCCTCCACTTT	CASSQSIGTNNSPLHF
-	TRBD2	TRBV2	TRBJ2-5	TGTGCCAGCAGTGAGACTAGCGGGGACGGAGAGACCCAGTACTTC	CASSETSGDGETQYF
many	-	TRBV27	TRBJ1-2	TGTGCCAGCGCGGAGAATCCTAACTATGGCTACACCTTC	CASAENPNYGYTF
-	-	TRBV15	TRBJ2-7	TGTGCCACCAGCAGAGAAGATCAGGGGCTTCGACCCTACGAGCAGTACTTC	CATSREDQGLRPYEQYF
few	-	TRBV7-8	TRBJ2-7	TGTGCCAGCACCCCCCCCTCGGGCGAGCAGTACTTC	CASTPPSGEQYF
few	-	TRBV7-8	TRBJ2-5	TGTGCCAGCAGCGAACAGGGTCCGAGAGAGACCCAGTACTTC	CASSEQGPRETQYF
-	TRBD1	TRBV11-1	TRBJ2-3	TGTGCCAGCAGCCTAAGACAGGGGAGCACAGATACGCAGTATTTT	CASSLRQGSTDTQYF
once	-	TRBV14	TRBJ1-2	TGTGCCAGCAGCCAGTCCTCTCCAACCGAGGGCTATGGCTACACCTTC	CASSQSSPTEGYGYTF
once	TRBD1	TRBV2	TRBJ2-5	TGTGCCAGCAGTGGGCGACAGGGGGCGGGGACCCAGTACTTC	CASSGRQGAGTQYF
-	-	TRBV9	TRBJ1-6	TGTGCCAGCACCGGAGCAAATTCACCCCTCCACTTT	CASTGANSPLHF
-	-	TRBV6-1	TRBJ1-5	TGTGCCAGCAGTGAAGGGGCAGGACCTAGCAATCAGCCCCAGCATTTT	CASSEGAGPSNQPQHF
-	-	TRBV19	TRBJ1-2	TGTGCCAGTAGTTTCACGGGGGCGGAAGGCTACACCTTC	CASSFTGAEGYTF
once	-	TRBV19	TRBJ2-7	TGTGCCAGTAGGACCGGGGCCTCGGACGAGCAGTACTTC	CASRTGASDEQYF
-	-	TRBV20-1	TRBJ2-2	TGCAGTGGTGAGCGCGGGACGAACACCGGGGAGCTGTTTTTT	CSGERGTNTGELFF
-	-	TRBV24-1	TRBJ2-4	TGTGCCACCAGTGCCAGGGCTAGTGCGGAGGCCAAAAACATTCAGTACTTC	CATSARASAEAKNIQYF
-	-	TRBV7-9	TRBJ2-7	TGTGCCAGCAGCGGGGATGACTGGGAGCAGTACTTC	CASSGDDWEQYF
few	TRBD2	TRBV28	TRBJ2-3	TGTGCCAGCAGCTTGACTAGCGGGAGCACAGATACGCAGTATTTT	CASSLTSGSTDTQYF
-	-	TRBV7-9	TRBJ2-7	TGTGCCAGCAGTCCTGACAGTCGATCCTACGAGCAGTACTTC	CASSPDSRSYEQYF
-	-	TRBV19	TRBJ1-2	TGTGCCAGTAGTAGTTCACGAAGAGGGGGCTACACCTTC	CASSSSRRGGYTF
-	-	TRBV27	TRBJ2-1	TGTGCCAGCAGTTTTAGCTCCTACAATGAGCAGTTCTTC	CASSFSSYNEQFF
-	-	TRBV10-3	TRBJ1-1	TGTGCCATCAGTGAGTTACCGGGGATGGACAGTGAAGCTTTCTTT	CAISELPGMDSEAFF
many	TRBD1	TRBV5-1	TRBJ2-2	TGCGCCAGCAGCTGGGCGGGACAGGGGAACACCGGGGAGCTGTTTTTT	CASSWAGQGNTGELFF
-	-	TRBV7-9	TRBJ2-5	TGTGCCAGCAGCTTAAGAACAGGGACAGAGACCCAGTACTTC	CASSLRTGTETQYF
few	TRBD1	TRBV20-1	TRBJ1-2	TGCAGTGCTAGGGAGGGGGCTGGGTATGGCTACACCTTC	CSAREGAGYGYTF